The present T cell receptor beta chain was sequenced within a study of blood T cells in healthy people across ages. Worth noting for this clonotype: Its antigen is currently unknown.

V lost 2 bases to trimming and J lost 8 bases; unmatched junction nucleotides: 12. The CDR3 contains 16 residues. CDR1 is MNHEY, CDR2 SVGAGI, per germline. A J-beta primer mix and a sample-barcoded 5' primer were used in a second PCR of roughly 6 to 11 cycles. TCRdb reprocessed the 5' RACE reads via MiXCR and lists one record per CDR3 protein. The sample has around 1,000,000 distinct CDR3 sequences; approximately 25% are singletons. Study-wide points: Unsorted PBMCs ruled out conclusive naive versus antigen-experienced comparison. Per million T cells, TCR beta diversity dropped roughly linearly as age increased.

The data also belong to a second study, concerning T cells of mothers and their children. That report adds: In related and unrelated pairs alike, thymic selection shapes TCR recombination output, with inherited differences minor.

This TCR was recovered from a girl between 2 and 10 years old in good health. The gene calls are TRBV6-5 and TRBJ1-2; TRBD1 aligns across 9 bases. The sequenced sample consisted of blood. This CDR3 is CASSYASTGGSEGYTF. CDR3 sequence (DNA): TGTGCCAGCAGTTACGCGTCTACAGGGGGCTCTGAGGGCTACACCTTC.